Listed here are 20 T cell receptor beta chains from one sample, sequenced in a study of T cell responses to AZD1222 COVID-19 vaccine (dated by TCRdb to 2020 to 2022). Library method: the immunoSEQ multiplex PCR assay. Entries here come from immuneACCESS through TCRdb and include only in-frame sequences with V and J called. Some clones fail to appear in such tables; in the studies checked, an unresolved V gene covers under half of the shortfall, and the cause of the remainder is unknown. A total of roughly 160,000 clones appear in this sample, about nine tenths of them only once. The ten largest account for over 4.5% of the sample. The intended sense of this specimen's time point label: baseline before first vaccination. Sequencing used peripheral blood, obtained on day 0 of AZD1222 vaccination. The origin of the receptors is an adult in good health.

CDR3 in DNA: TGTGCCAGCAGCCTCAGTACGGGGGTTAGCACTGAAGCTTTCTTT. Amino acid sequence: CASSLSTGVSTEAFF. V is TRBV7-9 and J is TRBJ1-1; tentatively, D is TRBD1 (5 bases). Trimming cost V 5 bases and J 4 bases, with 17 bases left between them. The length of the CDR3 is 15 residues. Germline V gene lookup returns CDR1 SEHNR and CDR2 FQNEAQ (reference sequence).

The chain couples TRBV6-2 or TRBV6-3 to TRBJ1-5; TRBD1 is a possible D gene (5 bases). V was trimmed by 5 bases and J by 4 bases, leaving 9 bases between them. Germline V gene sequence: CDR1 MNHEY, CDR2 SVGEGT. This CDR3 region has 13 residues. The CDR3: CASSVQGNQPQHF. The CDR3 DNA reads as TGTGCCAGCAGTGTGCAGGGTAATCAGCCCCAGCATTTT.

The sample holds one count of this clone. The rearrangement links TRBV11-2 to TRBJ1-2, with D tentatively TRBD1 (5 bases). V lost 5 bases to trimming and J lost 4 bases, with 17 bases between them. The germline gives CDR1 SGHAT, CDR2 FQNNGV. The CDR3 length is 15 residues. Written as DNA, the CDR3 is TGTGCCAGCAGCCGGAGCCACGACGGGGGCTATGGCTACACCTTC. It is translated as CASSRSHDGGYGYTF.

J is TRBJ2-2 and V is TRBV6-6; D is perhaps TRBD2 (7 bases). CDR1 and CDR2 from the germline V gene are MNHNY and SVGAGI (reference sequence). The CDR3 is 16 residues long. Trimming pared 6 bases from V and 3 bases from J, leaving 17 bases between. The CDR3 loop reads CASRFFGGQDTGELFF. DNA for the CDR3: TGTGCCAGCAGATTTTTCGGGGGGCAGGACACCGGGGAGCTGTTTTTT.

The chain employs TRBV7-2 and TRBJ2-7; the D gene is possibly TRBD2 (6 bases). Germline V lookup: CDR1 SGHTA, CDR2 FQGNSA. V lost 1 base and J 2 bases, leaving 15 bases between the germline ends. The CDR3 length is 16 residues. The CDR3 DNA reads as TGTGCCAGCAGCTTAGACGCTGGGAGGTCACCCTACGAGCAGTACTTC. This encodes CASSLDAGRSPYEQYF.

The CDR3, as DNA: TGTGCCAGCAGCTTGGATCCAGGGACGAACACTGAAGCTTTCTTT. Translated: CASSLDPGTNTEAFF. This sequence joins TRBV5-6 and TRBJ1-1; D is possibly TRBD1 (5 bases). The CDR3 covers 15 residues. V shed 0 bases and J shed 1 base, with 10 bases lying between them. Germline V gives CDR1 SGHDT, CDR2 YYEEEE.

The CDR3 coding sequence is TGTGCCAGCAGGACATTACAAGAGACCCAGTACTTC. It translates to CASRTLQETQYF. This rearrangement joins TRBV6-6 to TRBJ2-5, with D unresolved. The germline V and J ends were trimmed by 6 bases and 2 bases, with 7 bases remaining between them. CDR1 is MNHNY and CDR2 is SVGAGI in the germline V gene (reference sequence). The CDR3 is 12 amino acids.

This clone was recorded once. This specimen includes other DNA sequences encoding the same CDR3. The chain employs TRBV15 and TRBJ2-7; D call uncertain. The germline V and J ends were trimmed by 0 bases and 0 bases, with 3 bases remaining between them. There are 13 residues in the CDR3. Germline lookup yields CDR1 LNHNV and CDR2 YYDKDF (reference sequence). CDR3 residues: CATSRDSSYEQYF. In DNA, the CDR3 is TGTGCCACCAGCAGAGATAGCTCCTACGAGCAGTACTTC.

This clone came up once. The rearrangement links TRBV19 to TRBJ2-7; D ambiguous. V gave up 5 bases and J gave up 2 bases, with 28 bases separating them. Germline loops: CDR1 LNHDA, CDR2 SQIVND (reference sequence). The CDR3 extends over 19 amino acids. CDR3 nucleotide sequence: TGTGCCAGTAGTGCTAAAATCCTCTCGGTGGGTGGCCCTACCTACGAGCAGTACTTC. Translated, it gives CASSAKILSVGGPTYEQYF.

This clone has a single count. The chain has TRBV4-2 and TRBJ1-6, with a weak D call TRBD1 (5 bases). Germline loops: CDR1 LGHNA, CDR2 YNFKEQ. The CDR3 runs 15 residues. V lost 0 bases, J lost 7 bases, and 10 bases lay in between. CDR3 region: CASSQEQGGNSPLHF. The CDR3 DNA reads TGTGCCAGCAGCCAAGAGCAGGGTGGGAATTCACCCCTCCACTTT.

The CDR3 region has the DNA TGTGCCAGCAGCTTAGAGGGACAGGTCGTTGGTCCCCAGCATTTT. Its protein is CASSLEGQVVGPQHF. The genes are TRBV7-8 and TRBJ1-5; 8 nucleotides match TRBD1. With V trimmed by 1 base and J by 10 bases, 9 bases remained unmatched. In germline, CDR1 is SGHVS, CDR2 FQNEAQ. The CDR3 length is 15 residues.

The rearrangement links TRBV7-3 to TRBJ2-1, with D possibly called TRBD1 or TRBD2 (6 bases each). V was pared by 4 bases and J by 3 bases, with 13 bases between. The CDR3 spans 15 residues. Germline CDR1 and CDR2: SGHTA and FQGTGA. The CDR3 loop is CASSSPGAIYNEQFF. In nucleotides, the CDR3 is TGTGCCAGCAGCTCCCCGGGGGCCATCTACAATGAGCAGTTCTTC.

The rearrangement joins TRBV3-1 (or the pseudogene TRBV3-2) to TRBJ1-4; no clear D gene. Trimming pared 1 base from V and 2 bases from J, leaving 5 bases between. Germline CDR1 and CDR2: LGHDT and YNNKEL (reference sequence). The CDR3 is 14 amino acids. The DNA of the CDR3 is TGTGCCAGCAGCCAAGGATGGACTAATGAAAAACTGTTTTTT. Translation: CASSQGWTNEKLFF.

The V call is TRBV3-1 (or the pseudogene TRBV3-2), the J call TRBJ2-7; a possible D gene is TRBD2 (5 bases). The CDR3 extends over 13 amino acids. V was cut by 4 bases and J by 6 bases, with 13 bases left in between. Germline CDR1 LGHDT, CDR2 YNNKEL (reference sequence). In DNA, the CDR3 is TGTGCCAGCAGCCCCGCTCCGGGGTCCGAGCAGTACTTC. The encoded protein is CASSPAPGSEQYF.

This clone has only a few counts. V gene TRBV9 combines with J gene TRBJ1-2; 10 nucleotides match TRBD1. Germline V gene sequence: CDR1 SGDLS, CDR2 YYNGEE. With V trimmed by 4 bases and J by 4 bases, 7 bases remained unmatched. This CDR3 contains 15 residues. DNA for the CDR3: TGTGCCAGCAGCCCTCGGGACAGGGGAGTCTATGGCTACACCTTC. This encodes CASSPRDRGVYGYTF.

The chain uses TRBV6-6 and TRBJ1-1; 8 positions agree with TRBD1. J was trimmed by 4 bases and V by 4 bases; bases with no gene match: 8. Per germline, CDR1 MNHNY and CDR2 SVGAGI (reference sequence). The CDR3 loop spans 15 amino acids. The CDR3 DNA follows: TGTGCCAGCAGTTTACTGGGAACAGGGGGCACTGAAGCTTTCTTT. Protein: CASSLLGTGGTEAFF.

V gene TRBV12-3 or TRBV12-4 combines with J gene TRBJ2-3; D gene ambiguous. The CDR3 totals 12 residues. Trimming cost V 6 bases and J 5 bases, with 9 bases left between them. The CDR3 bases are TGTGCCAGCAGGTACACACTAGATACGCAGTATTTT. Its translation: CASRYTLDTQYF.

The chain carries TRBV7-9 and TRBJ1-1; no definite D call. The CDR3 spans 13 residues. Trimming removed 6 bases from V and 2 bases from J, with 10 bases in between. Germline V lookup: CDR1 SEHNR, CDR2 FQNEAQ (reference sequence). CDR3 loop: CASSPGINTEAFF. CDR3 in DNA: TGTGCCAGCAGTCCTGGGATTAACACTGAAGCTTTCTTT.

The chain combines TRBV24-1 with TRBJ2-6, with D possibly matching TRBD1 (5 bases). V lost 10 bases and J 0 bases, leaving 6 bases between the germline ends. Germline lookup yields CDR1 KGHDR and CDR2 SFDVKD. There are 13 residues in the CDR3. Here the CDR3 reads CATQGSGANVLTF. CDR3 nucleotide sequence: TGTGCCACTCAGGGCTCTGGGGCCAACGTCCTGACTTTC.

This clone appeared a few times. The chain combines TRBV14 with TRBJ1-4; a weak D match, TRBD1 (5 bases). There are 16 residues in the CDR3. Germline-derived CDR1 and CDR2 are SGHDN and FVKESK. Trimming stripped 4 bases from V and 7 bases from J, with 19 bases between. CDR3 sequence reads: CASSPFSGAAGEKLFF. The CDR3 DNA sequence: TGTGCCAGCAGCCCATTCAGCGGGGCTGCGGGTGAAAAACTGTTTTTT.